The 30 T cell receptor beta chains given below trace back to one sample, sequenced in a study of shared clonotypes between healthy human individuals. Data came from immunoSEQ multiplex PCR; TCRdb stores just in-frame clones and leaves some out. The sample contains approximately 1.5 million clones, 95% to 99% of which appear only once. The sequenced sample was naive CD4+ T cells sorted from blood. Indicated subset: CD45RA+ positively selected. The receptors derive from a man aged 30 to 45 in good health.

The chain links TRBV19 to TRBJ2-1; D tentatively fits TRBD1 or TRBD2 (5 bases each). V lost 8 bases to trimming and J lost 7 bases, with 12 bases between them. Germline V gives CDR1 LNHDA, CDR2 SQIVND (reference sequence). This CDR3 has 12 amino acids. The CDR3 is CASYEGINEQFF. The DNA for the CDR3 is TGTGCCAGTTATGAGGGGATAAATGAGCAGTTCTTC.

The rearrangement links TRBV28 to TRBJ2-3; the match to TRBD1 covers 8 bases. Germline loops: CDR1 MDHEN, CDR2 SYDVKM. The length of the CDR3 is 14 residues. V trimming: 2 bases; J trimming: 6 bases; junction bases outside the gene matches: 4. In DNA, the CDR3 is TGTGCCAGCAGTTTACTCGGACAGGGCGATACGCAGTATTTT. Translated: CASSLLGQGDTQYF.

This sequence joins TRBV5-1 and TRBJ2-7; TRBD1 matches at 7 bases. Germline V gives CDR1 SGHRS, CDR2 YFSETQ. V was pared by 3 bases and J by 5 bases, with 14 bases of the junction left unmatched. There are 16 residues in the CDR3. In DNA, the CDR3 is TGCGCCAGCAGCTACCAGGGAGCCACAGGGGCCAACGAGCAGTACTTC. Translating it yields CASSYQGATGANEQYF. Based on the CDR3 plus reference TRBV5-1 and TRBJ2-7, the full variable domain is KAGVTQTPRYLIKTRGQQVTLSCSPISGHRSVSWYQQTPGQGLQFLFEYFSETQRNKGNFPGRFSGRQFSNSRSEMNVSTLELGDSALYLCASSYQGATGANEQYFGPGTRLTVT.

This chain uses TRBV11-3 with TRBJ2-7; D is perhaps TRBD1 or TRBD2 (5 bases each). CDR3 length: 15 amino acids. Germline V gene sequence: CDR1 SGHNT, CDR2 YENEEA. V was shortened by 1 base and J by 5 bases, with 15 bases between the two germline ends. As DNA, the CDR3 is TGTGCCAGCAGCTTAGGGCCCGGGACGGGTCACGAGCAGTACTTC. Residues: CASSLGPGTGHEQYF. Variable domain in full (rest from reference TRBV11-3 and TRBJ2-7): EAGVVQSPRYKIIEKKQPVAFWCNPISGHNTLYWYLQNLGQGPELLIRYENEEAVDDSQLPKDRFSAERLKGVDSTLKIQPAELGDSAVYLCASSLGPGTGHEQYFGPGTRLTVT.

The chain recombines TRBV5-1 with TRBJ1-1; no clear D gene. The germline gives CDR1 SGHRS, CDR2 YFSETQ. The CDR3 spans 14 residues. V was shortened by 3 bases and J by 11 bases, with 20 bases between the two germline ends. DNA of the CDR3: TGCGCCAGCAGCTCGGTGAATTCAGAAGTGAGTGCTTTCTTT. Its protein is CASSSVNSEVSAFF.

V and J are TRBV29-1 and TRBJ2-7; D gene ambiguous. Germline-derived CDR1 and CDR2 are SQVTM and ANQGSEA. This CDR3 is built from 12 residues. Trimming left V 4 bases short and J 5 bases short, with 12 bases between. The CDR3 DNA follows: TGCAGCGTTGTTTTTAGTGGGCACGAGCAGTACTTC. Amino acids: CSVVFSGHEQYF.

The chain employs TRBV25-1 and TRBJ1-2; unclear D gene. V was cut by 8 bases and J by 7 bases, with 11 bases left in between. This CDR3 has 11 residues. Germline CDR1 is MGHDK and CDR2 is SYGVNS. The CDR3 spells CASQESSGYTF. CDR3 bases: TGTGCCAGCCAGGAATCCAGTGGCTACACCTTC.

The rearrangement links TRBV19 to TRBJ2-7; no firm D call. CDR1 and CDR2 (germline): LNHDA, SQIVND (reference sequence). The V and J ends lost 3 bases and 7 bases respectively, with 10 bases between them. The CDR3 contains 12 residues. CDR3 amino acids: CASSIPTREQYF. The CDR3 region has the DNA TGTGCCAGTAGTATCCCGACTCGGGAGCAGTACTTC.

The chain couples TRBV2 to TRBJ2-3; TRBD2 aligns across 7 bases. From germline, CDR1 is SNHLY and CDR2 FYNNEI. Trimming took 7 bases from V and 0 from J; bases not matched to a gene: 16. The CDR3 has 18 amino acids. The CDR3 protein is CASTLSWEGFSSTDTQYF. CDR3 sequence (DNA): TGTGCCAGCACCCTCAGCTGGGAGGGTTTTAGCAGCACAGATACGCAGTATTTT.

About this clone itself: Additional DNA sequences in this sample encode the identical CDR3. This rearrangement joins TRBV12-5 to TRBJ2-3, with D unclear. The germline V gene encodes CDR1 LGHNT and CDR2 FRNRAP. The V end lost 4 bases, the J end lost 1 base, and 3 bases lay between the germline ends. The CDR3 totals 12 residues. CDR3 protein: CASGSGTDTQYF. CDR3 bases: TGTGCTAGTGGTTCTGGCACAGATACGCAGTATTTT.

The chain has TRBV6-5 and TRBJ1-1; D perhaps matches TRBD1 (5 bases). The CDR3 runs 14 residues. Germline lookup yields CDR1 MNHEY and CDR2 SVGAGI. Trimming took off 5 bases at V and 4 bases at J, with 14 bases between the two ends. The CDR3: CASSHGTQVTEAFF. The CDR3 DNA reads as TGTGCCAGCAGTCACGGGACCCAAGTCACTGAAGCTTTCTTT.

This clone occurred a few times. The CDR3 bases are TGCGCCAGCAGTCGAGGGTACGAGCAGTACTTC. Its translation: CASSRGYEQYF. The rearrangement joins TRBV10-2 to TRBJ2-7; tentative D call: TRBD2 (5 bases). The CDR3 contains 11 residues. Per germline, CDR1 WSHSY and CDR2 SAAADI. Trimming took 5 bases from V and 4 from J, leaving 6 bases between them.

The chain combines TRBV28 with TRBJ1-5; D unresolved. V lost 5 bases, J lost 0 bases, and 2 bases lay in between. CDR3 length equals 12 residues. Germline loops: CDR1 MDHEN, CDR2 SYDVKM. The CDR3 DNA sequence: TGTGCCAGCAGTCATAGCAATCAGCCCCAGCATTTT. This encodes CASSHSNQPQHF.

The J gene is TRBJ1-5, the V gene TRBV5-6; D might be TRBD1 (5 bases). Per germline, CDR1 SGHDT and CDR2 YYEEEE. This CDR3 region has 15 residues. Deletions cut 6 bases from V and 6 bases from J, with 19 bases between. CDR3 residues: CASTLGGGVVQPQHF. Written as DNA, the CDR3 is TGTGCCAGCACCCTCGGGGGGGGAGTTGTTCAGCCCCAGCATTTT.

The rearrangement links TRBV7-6 to TRBJ1-1; 10 bases line up with TRBD1. The CDR3 sequence is 17 residues long. Germline CDR1 SGHVS, CDR2 FNYEAQ. V lost 1 base and J lost 5; bases outside the gene matches: 10. The DNA of the CDR3 is TGTGCCAGCAGCTTAGTGGGGACAGGGGCCCTTGAGACTGAAGCTTTCTTT. The encoded protein is CASSLVGTGALETEAFF.

The chain couples TRBV2 to TRBJ2-1, with TRBD1 matching 7 bases. Unmatched junction bases numbered 1, after V lost 7 bases and J lost 4 bases. The CDR3 loop spans 12 amino acids. The germline gives CDR1 SNHLY, CDR2 FYNNEI. CDR3 region: CASKGQYNEQFF. The DNA for the CDR3 is TGTGCCAGCAAGGGACAGTACAATGAGCAGTTCTTC.

This chain connects TRBV5-1 to TRBJ2-3; perhaps TRBD2 as D (6 bases). The CDR3 totals 17 residues. Trimming stripped 5 bases from V and 2 bases from J, with 21 bases between. CDR1 and CDR2 (germline): SGHRS, YFSETQ. CDR3 protein: CASRSGTGAFNTDTQYF. The CDR3 DNA follows: TGCGCCAGCAGAAGCGGTACGGGAGCCTTCAACACAGATACGCAGTATTTT.

This chain joins TRBV18 and TRBJ1-4, with TRBD1 identical over 7 bases. Trimming cost V 3 bases and J 7 bases; bases outside gene matches: 5. The CDR3 loop spans 14 amino acids. Looked up from germline, CDR1 is KGHSH and CDR2 is LQKENI. CDR3 bases: TGTGCCAGCTCACCGACAGGGTTACGTGAAAAACTGTTTTTT. This sequence encodes CASSPTGLREKLFF.

This clone was observed once. V gene TRBV28 combines with J gene TRBJ2-1; D perhaps matches TRBD2 (7 bases). The V end lost 5 bases, the J end lost 2 bases, and 13 bases lay between the germline ends. This CDR3 has 15 amino acids. Germline CDR1 MDHEN, CDR2 SYDVKM. CDR3 sequence reads: CASSPGGPPYNEQFF. The CDR3 DNA is TGTGCCAGCAGTCCGGGGGGCCCACCCTACAATGAGCAGTTCTTC.

This chain uses TRBV29-1 with TRBJ2-7, with 8 bases matching TRBD2. CDR3 length: 14 amino acids. V was pared by 5 bases and J by 4 bases, with 10 bases of the junction left unmatched. The germline CDR1 and CDR2 sequences are SQVTM and ANQGSEA. The CDR3 coding sequence is TGCAGCGTTATTTTCGGGGGGGCTCAGTACGAGCAGTACTTC. Translation: CSVIFGGAQYEQYF.

The chain couples TRBV10-2 to TRBJ2-7; D not resolved. The germline V gene encodes CDR1 WSHSY and CDR2 SAAADI. The CDR3 has 15 residues. The V and J ends lost 2 bases and 0 bases respectively, with 11 bases between them. The CDR3 DNA follows: TGCGCCAGCAGTGAGGTGACTTCAAGCTCCTACGAGCAGTACTTC. This gives the protein CASSEVTSSSYEQYF.

V gene TRBV21-1 combines with J gene TRBJ2-5. TRBV21-1 is termed a pseudogene. This CDR3 spans 14 amino acids. DNA for the CDR3: TGTGCCAGCAGCCCCGGGACCTTCCAAGAGACCCAGTACTTC. The encoded protein is CASSPGTFQETQYF.

The chain combines TRBV6-5 with TRBJ1-1, with D possibly being TRBD1 (6 bases). CDR3 length equals 14 residues. The V and J ends lost 6 bases and 1 base respectively, with 12 bases between them. CDR1 and CDR2 from the germline V gene are MNHEY and SVGAGI. CDR3: CASRPGQQNTEAFF. The CDR3 bases are TGTGCCAGCAGACCAGGACAGCAGAACACTGAAGCTTTCTTT.

The rearrangement joins TRBV7-9 to TRBJ1-4, with D tentatively TRBD1 (5 bases). The CDR3 sequence is 14 residues long. The ends were cut back, 1 base at V and 5 bases at J, with 8 bases in the middle. Germline V gives CDR1 SEHNR, CDR2 FQNEAQ (reference sequence). This CDR3 is CASSLGAGNEKLFF. CDR3 coding DNA: TGTGCCAGCAGCTTAGGGGCAGGGAATGAAAAACTGTTTTTT. The whole variable domain, filled in from reference TRBV7-9 and TRBJ1-4, reads DTGVSQNPRHKITKRGQNVTFRCDPISEHNRLYWYRQTLGQGPEFLTYFQNEAQLEKSRLLSDRFSAERPKGSFSTLEIQRTEQGDSAMYLCASSLGAGNEKLFFGSGTQLSVL.

A word on this clone: Within the sample, other DNA sequences also encode this same CDR3. This chain connects TRBV5-1 to TRBJ2-3, with D maybe TRBD1 (6 bases). The germline gives CDR1 SGHRS, CDR2 YFSETQ. This CDR3 has 15 residues. V was cut by 3 bases and J by 0 bases, with 11 bases left in between. The CDR3 nucleotides are TGCGCCAGCAGCTCCCAGGGGCCGAGCACAGATACGCAGTATTTT. Translation gives CASSSQGPSTDTQYF.

The V call is TRBV28, the J call TRBJ1-4, with a weak D call TRBD1 (6 bases). V lost 1 base to trimming and J lost 3 bases, with 15 bases between them. Germline CDR1 is MDHEN and CDR2 is SYDVKM. The length of the CDR3 is 17 residues. CDR3 DNA: TGTGCCAGCAGTTTATATAGTTCGGACAGATCTAATGAAAAACTGTTTTTT. It yields the protein CASSLYSSDRSNEKLFF. The whole variable domain, filled in from reference TRBV28 and TRBJ1-4, reads DVKVTQSSRYLVKRTGEKVFLECVQDMDHENMFWYRQDPGLGLRLIYFSYDVKMKEKGDIPEGYSVSREKKERFSLILESASTNQTSMYLCASSLYSSDRSNEKLFFGSGTQLSVL.

This sequence joins TRBV28 and TRBJ1-4; no clear D. V was trimmed by 5 bases and J by 5 bases, leaving 18 bases between them. Germline V gives CDR1 MDHEN, CDR2 SYDVKM. The CDR3 is made up of 16 amino acids. CDR3 amino acids: CASSPSDRLLNEKLFF. CDR3 DNA sequence: TGTGCCAGCAGTCCCTCGGACCGCTTACTGAATGAAAAACTGTTTTTT.

The V call is TRBV13, the J call TRBJ2-1; TRBD2 aligns across 14 bases. V was clipped by 4 bases and J by 7 bases; unmatched bases: 18. There are 20 residues in the CDR3. Germline V gene sequence: CDR1 PRHDT, CDR2 FYEKMQ (reference sequence). The CDR3 spells CASSSPGLAGVLRSRNEQFF. The CDR3 region has the DNA TGTGCCAGCAGCTCCCCGGGACTAGCGGGAGTACTGCGGTCGCGAAATGAGCAGTTCTTC.

This chain connects TRBV6-4 to TRBJ2-1, with 8 nucleotides matching TRBD2. There are 16 residues in the CDR3. Germline trimming cut 0 bases from V and 4 bases from J; bases unmatched to any gene: 5. Germline CDR1 and CDR2: MRHNA and SNTAGT. CDR3 sequence reads: CASSDSSASGYNEQFF. DNA of the CDR3: TGTGCCAGCAGTGACTCTTCCGCTAGCGGGTACAATGAGCAGTTCTTC.

As to this clone: The sample carries other DNA sequences with the same CDR3. The chain has TRBV7-2 and TRBJ1-2, with 7 bases fitting TRBD1. Trimming removed 5 bases from V and 4 bases from J; junction bases left unmatched: 4. This CDR3 has 13 amino acids. The germline V gene has CDR1 SGHTA and CDR2 FQGNSA. CDR3: CASSPGQAYGYTF. The CDR3 DNA reads as TGTGCCAGCAGCCCCGGACAGGCCTATGGCTACACCTTC.